One sample yielded the 21 T cell receptor beta chains listed below, sequenced in a study of cytomegalovirus exposure and HLA in healthy donors. Primers included in the PCR were 60 Vbeta and 13 Jbeta primers. The repertoire was sequenced with immunoSEQ multiplex PCR; TCRdb's copy has only in-frame clones and lacks some. The top ten hold 1.8% of the sample, which has under 200,000 clones, more than 65% seen once. Specimen: PBMCs. The receptors were sampled from a woman aged 30 to 39 in good health and CMV-seronegative.

This clone occurred once. The J gene is TRBJ2-1, the V gene TRBV7-3, with 10 bases lining up with TRBD2. The germline CDR1 and CDR2 sequences are SGHTA and FQGTGA. The CDR3 covers 15 residues. J was trimmed by 3 bases and V by 4 bases; bases with no gene match: 3. The DNA for the CDR3 is TGTGCCAGCAGCTCGGTAGCGGGGGGCTACAATGAGCAGTTCTTC. This codes for CASSSVAGGYNEQFF.

The CDR3 reads CASSLRGHNEQFF. The CDR3 DNA reads as TGTGCCAGCAGTTTAAGAGGGCATAATGAGCAGTTCTTC. The chain joins TRBV27 to TRBJ2-1; a possible D gene is TRBD2 (5 bases). This CDR3 is 13 amino acids long. Between the trimmed V and J ends, which lost 2 bases and 7 bases, there was a span of 9 bases. Germline CDR1 reads MNHEY; CDR2 reads SMNVEV (reference sequence).

The chain carries TRBV7-9 and TRBJ2-7; 8 bases line up with TRBD1. This CDR3 region has 14 residues. The ends lost 1 base at V and 3 bases at J; junction bases unmatched: 2. Germline CDR1 SEHNR, CDR2 FQNEAQ (reference sequence). The CDR3 DNA sequence: TGTGCCAGCAGCTTAGTTGGGACAGGCTACGAGCAGTACTTC. This gives the protein CASSLVGTGYEQYF.

This chain uses TRBV19 with TRBJ2-1; a possible D gene is TRBD1 (6 bases). Deletions cut 3 bases from V and 4 bases from J, with 10 bases between. CDR3 length equals 14 residues. Germline V gene sequence: CDR1 LNHDA, CDR2 SQIVND (reference sequence). The CDR3 region is CASSMGARYNEQFF. The CDR3, as DNA: TGTGCCAGTAGTATGGGGGCCCGGTACAATGAGCAGTTCTTC.

The chain is built from TRBV5-1 and TRBJ1-2; possibly TRBD1 for D (5 bases). The ends were cut back, 5 bases at V and 4 bases at J, with 15 bases in the middle. This CDR3 comprises 14 residues. Germline-derived CDR1 and CDR2 are SGHRS and YFSETQ. CDR3: CASRPSQDPYGYTF. In DNA, the CDR3 is TGCGCCAGCAGACCCTCACAGGATCCCTATGGCTACACCTTC.

The genes are TRBV7-9 and TRBJ1-6, with TRBD1 matching over 7 bases. The germline V gene has CDR1 SEHNR and CDR2 FQNEAQ (reference sequence). The CDR3 is 14 amino acids. The junction had 5 bases not matched to a gene; V was cut back by 3 bases and J by 9 bases. This chain's CDR3 is CASSFDRVVSPLHF. DNA for the CDR3: TGTGCCAGCAGCTTTGACAGGGTTGTTTCACCCCTCCACTTT. Full variable domain (rest looked up from reference TRBV7-9 and TRBJ1-6): DTGVSQNPRHKITKRGQNVTFRCDPISEHNRLYWYRQTLGQGPEFLTYFQNEAQLEKSRLLSDRFSAERPKGSFSTLEIQRTEQGDSAMYLCASSFDRVVSPLHFGNGTRLTVT.

The chain is built from TRBV7-9 and TRBJ2-4; maybe TRBD1 (6 bases). This CDR3 has 15 residues. Germline CDR1 reads SEHNR; CDR2 reads FQNEAQ (reference sequence). The V end lost 5 bases, the J end lost 6 bases, and 17 bases lay between the germline ends. CDR3 nucleotide sequence: TGTGCCAGCAGCCACGGCTCTTTGGACAGAAACATTCAGTACTTC. Translating gives CASSHGSLDRNIQYF.

This clone was detected a few times. The gene calls are TRBV30 and TRBJ2-5, with TRBD2 identical over 8 bases. The closer fit of TRBJ2-7 to the DNA end suggests the J call may be wrong. The CDR3 loop spans 15 amino acids. The V gene's germline CDR1 is GTSNPN and CDR2 SVGIG (reference sequence). In DNA, the CDR3 is TGTGCCTGGAGTCCACGGACTAGCATCCCCTACGAGCAGTACTTC. Translating it yields CAWSPRTSIPYEQYF.

The sample holds a few counts of this clone. The same CDR3 is also encoded by other DNA sequences in this sample. The rearrangement joins TRBV7-3 to TRBJ2-7, with a weak D call TRBD1 (5 bases). This CDR3 comprises 15 residues. Germline-derived CDR1 and CDR2 are SGHTA and FQGTGA. V lost 2 bases to trimming and J lost 1 base, with 12 bases between them. The CDR3 bases are TGTGCCAGCAGCTTATTAGGGGCACCATCCTACGAGCAGTACTTC. It translates to CASSLLGAPSYEQYF.

The chain joins TRBV7-3 to TRBJ2-1; 7 bases are shared with TRBD2. This CDR3 is built from 15 residues. Germline trimming cut 5 bases from V and 7 bases from J; bases unmatched to any gene: 11. Per the germline V gene, CDR1 is SGHTA and CDR2 is FQGTGA. The CDR3 loop reads CASSAVGGKKNEQFF. In DNA, the CDR3 is TGTGCCAGCAGCGCGGTGGGGGGGAAAAAAAATGAGCAGTTCTTC.

This sequence joins TRBV28 and TRBJ2-7; D may be TRBD2 (5 bases). CDR1 MDHEN and CDR2 SYDVKM come from the germline V gene. This CDR3 has 14 amino acids. V was pared by 7 bases and J by 3 bases, with 16 bases between. The CDR3 region is CASTTLGSDYEQYF. The CDR3 DNA reads as TGTGCCAGCACTACTCTGGGGAGTGACTACGAGCAGTACTTC.

The rearrangement joins TRBV6-4 to TRBJ1-2; D is ambiguous. Trimming removed 3 bases from V and 0 bases from J, with 8 bases in between. CDR3 length equals 14 residues. The V gene's germline CDR1 is MRHNA and CDR2 SNTAGT. CDR3 sequence: CASSEDTANYGYTF. The CDR3 DNA is TGTGCCAGCAGTGAAGACACAGCTAACTATGGCTACACCTTC.

The CDR3 is CASTIDTGGGTQYF. As DNA, the CDR3 is TGTGCCAGCACCATTGATACAGGGGGGGGGACCCAGTACTTC. The chain joins TRBV9 to TRBJ2-5; tentatively, D is TRBD1 (8 bases). V was pared by 6 bases and J by 7 bases, with 19 bases between. From germline, CDR1 is SGDLS and CDR2 YYNGEE. This CDR3 contains 14 residues.

This rearrangement joins TRBV5-1 to TRBJ2-7; 9 bases are a match to TRBD1. This CDR3 has 16 residues. The V gene's germline CDR1 is SGHRS and CDR2 YFSETQ. V was clipped by 0 bases and J by 9 bases; unmatched bases: 13. The CDR3: CASSLGGLRDRVRQYF. The CDR3 bases are TGCGCCAGCAGCTTGGGCGGGCTCCGGGACAGGGTTCGGCAGTACTTC.

V and J are TRBV2 and TRBJ1-6; tentatively, D is TRBD1 (6 bases). Germline V lookup: CDR1 SNHLY, CDR2 FYNNEI. The CDR3 has 14 amino acids. Trimming took off 7 bases at V and 6 bases at J, with 13 bases between the two ends. CDR3 residues: CASKGPGVNSPLHF. CDR3 DNA sequence: TGTGCCAGCAAAGGGCCAGGGGTTAATTCACCCCTCCACTTT.

J is TRBJ1-2 and V is TRBV7-9, with D uncertain. The germline CDR1 and CDR2 sequences are SEHNR and FQNEAQ (reference sequence). The CDR3 spans 14 residues. V was trimmed by 3 bases and J by 4 bases, leaving 12 bases between them. In DNA, the CDR3 is TGTGCCAGCAGCTTTGGGAGGAACTCCTATGGCTACACCTTC. Translation gives CASSFGRNSYGYTF.

Concerning this clone itself: The junction departs from the called germline gene at one end, perhaps through a read error. The chain has TRBV19 and TRBJ1-1, with 9 bases lining up with TRBD1. The CDR3 covers 19 residues. Germline CDR1 reads LNHDA; CDR2 reads SQIVND (reference sequence). Here the CDR3 reads CASSVEAQGAFRMNTEAFF. As DNA, the CDR3 is TGTGCCAGTAGTGTAGAAGCACAGGGGGCGTTTCGCATGAACACTGAAGCTTTCTTT.

The chain has TRBV19 and TRBJ2-7; 8 positions match TRBD2. This CDR3 spans 15 amino acids. Germline V CDR1 and CDR2: LNHDA, SQIVND (reference sequence). The ends lost 4 bases at V and 1 base at J; junction bases unmatched: 6. In DNA form, the CDR3 reads TGTGCCAGTAGTAACCAGGGACTAGTTTCCTACGAGCAGTACTTC. This sequence encodes CASSNQGLVSYEQYF.

The rearrangement joins TRBV13 to TRBJ2-6; no definite D call. In germline, CDR1 is PRHDT, CDR2 FYEKMQ (reference sequence). The CDR3 totals 17 residues. With 2 bases removed from V and 0 bases from J, the gap between germline ends came to 11 bases. The CDR3 reads CASSLIRIPSGANVLTF. The CDR3 nucleotides are TGTGCCAGCAGCTTAATCAGGATACCCTCTGGGGCCAACGTCCTGACTTTC. Together with reference TRBV13 and TRBJ2-6, the CDR3 gives the full variable domain: AAGVIQSPRHLIKEKRETATLKCYPIPRHDTVYWYQQGPGQDPQFLISFYEKMQSDKGSIPDRFSAQQFSDYHSELNMSSLELGDSALYFCASSLIRIPSGANVLTFGAGSRLTVL.

This rearrangement joins TRBV29-1 to TRBJ2-1, with 9 bases aligning to TRBD2. CDR1 and CDR2 from the germline V gene are SQVTM and ANQGSEA. This CDR3 comprises 14 residues. Trimming took 6 bases from V and 6 from J; bases not matched to a gene: 9. In DNA, the CDR3 is TGCAGCGTATCTTTAGCGGGAGCCACCAATGAGCAGTTCTTC. This translates into CSVSLAGATNEQFF.

The chain couples TRBV5-1 to TRBJ1-2; possibly TRBD1 for D (6 bases). V was trimmed by 2 bases and J by 6 bases, leaving 14 bases between them. The CDR3 loop spans 14 amino acids. Per the germline V gene, CDR1 is SGHRS and CDR2 is YFSETQ. The CDR3: CASSFLTGYNGYTF. As DNA, the CDR3 is TGCGCCAGCAGCTTCTTAACAGGGTACAATGGCTACACCTTC.